This is a list of T cell receptor beta chains from one sample in a study of blood T cells in healthy people across ages. TCRdb re-called the 5' RACE reads with MiXCR, one entry per CDR3 protein. The table shows roughly 830,000 distinct CDR3 sequences, with around two thirds occurring only once. Sequenced input: blood. Receptors originate from a man younger than 40 in good health. Both conserved end residues are part of each CDR3. A D gene is named only where the DNA matches it firmly. For some rows the clone size is stated as once, few or many, or as a class when expanded; others skip it.

>TRBJ2-7|few|.|TRBV27
TGTGCCAGCAGTTGGGCCAAAGACTACGAGCAGTACTTC
CASSWAKDYEQYF
>TRBJ1-2|.|TRBD1|TRBV24-1
TGTGCCACCGGGGGGACAGGGCTTGATGGCTACACCTTC
CATGGTGLDGYTF
>TRBJ2-5|.|TRBD1|TRBV5-1
TGCGCCGGCAGCTCCGGGACAGCGCAACAAGAGACCCAGTACTTC
CAGSSGTAQQETQYF
>TRBJ2-1|.|TRBD2|TRBV9
TGTGCCAGCAGCGTGGGTTGGGGAGGGACTAGCAGTAATGAGCAGTTCTTC
CASSVGWGGTSSNEQFF
>TRBJ2-2|.|.|TRBV7-2
TGTGCCAGCAGCGTAGTAATTAGTTCCGGGGAGCTGTTTTTT
CASSVVISSGELFF
>TRBJ2-1|.|.|TRBV29-1
TGCAGCGTTGAACCCCAAGGACCCAGGGAAGATGTGACCCAGTTCTTC
CSVEPQGPREDVTQFF
>TRBJ2-1|.|.|TRBV5-1
TGCGCCAGCAGCTTGGCCCGCCAGATCCCCTACAATGAGCAGTTCTTC
CASSLARQIPYNEQFF
>TRBJ1-4|many|.|TRBV4-2
TGTGCCAGCAGCCAAGAGGGCCAGGGATGGGAAAAACTGTTTTTT
CASSQEGQGWEKLFF
>TRBJ2-1|.|.|TRBV29-1
TGCAGCGTTCCCAGGAACAATGAGCAGTTCTTC
CSVPRNNEQFF
>TRBJ2-5|.|.|TRBV28
TGTGCCAGCAGTCTATACATAACGGGCCAAGAGACCCAGTACTTC
CASSLYITGQETQYF
>TRBJ1-1|few|.|TRBV18
TGTGCCAGCTCACCGCGGACGACAGACGAAGCTTTCTTT
CASSPRTTDEAFF
>TRBJ1-2|.|.|TRBV4-3
TGCGCCAGCAGCCAACCCGGGCGCAGTGGAGCCTACACCTTC
CASSQPGRSGAYTF
>TRBJ1-1|once|.|TRBV6-6
TGTGCCACCTTAAGCCCCACTGAAGCTTTCTTT
CATLSPTEAFF
>TRBJ2-5|.|TRBD2|TRBV9
TGTGCCAGCAGCGTAGTAGCGGGGGGGCTAGAGACCCAGTACTTC
CASSVVAGGLETQYF
>TRBJ1-2|.|.|TRBV5-1
TGCGCCAGCAGAATAGCTAACTATGGCTACACCTTC
CASRIANYGYTF
>TRBJ2-2|.|TRBD1|TRBV5-1
TGCGCCAGCAGCAAGAGGACAGGGGAGAACACCGGGGAGCTGTTTTTT
CASSKRTGENTGELFF
>TRBJ2-5|.|.|TRBV7-2
TGTGCCAGCAGCTACAGGGTTTTGGAAGAGACCCAGTACTTC
CASSYRVLEETQYF
>TRBJ2-4|.|TRBD2|TRBV20-1
TGCAGTGCCACTACCTGGACTAGCGGGTCTGAAGGGGGCAAAAACATTCAGTACTTC
CSATTWTSGSEGGKNIQYF
>TRBJ2-1|.|TRBD2|TRBV20-1
TGCAGTGCTAGCAGCGGGGGGGCCGGTCCTAGCTCCTACAATGAGCAGTTCTTC
CSASSGGAGPSSYNEQFF
>TRBJ2-2|.|.|TRBV7-3
TGTGCCAGCAGCCCCCCTAAGGGGGGGGCCTGGAACGGGGAGCTGTTTTTT
CASSPPKGGAWNGELFF
>TRBJ2-1|few|TRBD2|TRBV12-3/TRBV12-4
TGTGCCAGCAGTCCGGGGGGGGTTCAGTTCTTC
CASSPGGVQFF
>TRBJ1-2|once|.|TRBV3-1
TGTGCCAGCAGCCAAGCCCCCGGTGAGGGCGGGGGCGGCTACACCTTC
CASSQAPGEGGGGYTF
>TRBJ1-5|few|.|TRBV4-2
TGTGCCAGCAGCCAAGATGGGGGGCCGGGGTACCAGCCCCAGCATTTT
CASSQDGGPGYQPQHF
>TRBJ2-1|once|.|TRBV7-2
TGTGCCAGCAGCCGAGACTCTCCCCCCTCCTACAATGAGCAGTTCTTC
CASSRDSPPSYNEQFF
>TRBJ2-1|few|TRBD2|TRBV7-9
TGTGCCAGCAGCTTAGGCAGCGGGGGACCGTGGAGCAATGAGCAGTTCTTC
CASSLGSGGPWSNEQFF
>TRBJ2-3|.|.|TRBV27
TGTGCCAGCAACCAAGGGGCGGGTACTAGCACAGATACGCAGTATTTT
CASNQGAGTSTDTQYF
>TRBJ1-1|.|.|TRBV9
TGTGCCAGCAGCGCGGACAGCCTGGGGACTGAAGCTTTCTTT
CASSADSLGTEAFF
>TRBJ1-2|.|.|TRBV20-1
TGCAGTGTAACTTTGGGAACAGCTCCTACTAACTATGGCTACACCTTC
CSVTLGTAPTNYGYTF
>TRBJ2-3|few|TRBD1|TRBV4-2
TGTGCCAGCAGTCCTCGGACAGGCCGCACAGATACGCAGTATTTT
CASSPRTGRTDTQYF
>TRBJ2-7|.|TRBD1|TRBV4-3
TGCGCCAGCAGCCTGGACAGGGGTGAGCACGAGCAGTACTTC
CASSLDRGEHEQYF
>TRBJ2-4|.|TRBD1|TRBV3-1
TGTGCCAGCAGCCAAGATCTCGGGACAGGGAACATTCAGTACTTC
CASSQDLGTGNIQYF
>TRBJ2-5|.|.|TRBV5-1
TGCGCCAGCAGCCCACAAGACGGCCAAGAGACCCAGTACTTC
CASSPQDGQETQYF
>TRBJ2-7|.|.|TRBV29-1
TGCAGCGTTGGCTTTGTCGGCTACGAGCAGTACTTC
CSVGFVGYEQYF
>TRBJ2-4|.|.|TRBV7-2
TGTGCCAGCAGCCCCCAAGCTGTAGCCAAAAACATTCAGTACTTC
CASSPQAVAKNIQYF
>TRBJ2-7|.|TRBD1|TRBV28
TGTGCCAGCACCAGAAGGACAGGGAGGCACGAGCAGTACTTC
CASTRRTGRHEQYF
>TRBJ2-7|.|.|TRBV4-3
TGCGCCAGCAGCCCCAAGGGGTTATACTACGAGCAGTACTTC
CASSPKGLYYEQYF
>TRBJ2-5|.|.|TRBV4-3
TGCGCCAGCAGCCAAGAGGGGATAGGGGGAGACCAGTACTTC
CASSQEGIGGDQYF
>TRBJ2-7|.|TRBD2|TRBV20-1
TGCAGTGCTAGAGAGCCAGCGGGGGGAACCTACGAGCAGTACTTC
CSAREPAGGTYEQYF
>TRBJ2-4|many|TRBD1|TRBV6-2/TRBV6-3
TGTGCCAGCAGTCAGCCCCCCGGGACAGGGAGGGAAAACATTCAGTACTTC
CASSQPPGTGRENIQYF
>TRBJ2-5|.|TRBD2|TRBV20-1
TGCAGTGCCGAGACTAGCGGGAGGGAGACCCAGTACTTC
CSAETSGRETQYF
>TRBJ2-3|.|TRBD1|TRBV2
TGTGCCAACTTACAGGGGCGAGGCACAGATACGCAGTATTTT
CANLQGRGTDTQYF